This TCR beta chain appears in the sequencing data of a study of read filtering for tumor transcriptome and immune sequencing. Overall study results and limits: Dropping single-read clonotypes raised IR-seq and RNA-seq shared-clonotype correlation. This fraction held mixed bone marrow immune cells after CD138-negative sorting.

As for this clonotype: Its antigen remains unknown.

Molecular barcoded adaptors covering alpha/delta and beta/gamma chains were used on roughly 400 ng RNA. TCRdb itself ran the reads through MiXCR, one entry per CDR3 protein. The sample includes about 130,000 distinct CDR3 sequences, about 12% of them seen just once. Trimming took 5 bases from V and 9 from J, leaving 13 bases between them. This CDR3 comprises 12 residues. Germline-derived CDR1 and CDR2 are DFQATT and SNEGSKA (reference sequence). Material for sequencing was a population of CD138-negative cells sorted from bone marrow. The chain employs TRBV20-1 and TRBJ2-2; D is undetermined. The sequence was collected from a donor aged 40 or over with multiple myeloma. The CDR3: CSAWQHARELFF. The CDR3 region has the DNA TGCAGTGCTTGGCAGCACGCCAGGGAGCTGTTTTTT.